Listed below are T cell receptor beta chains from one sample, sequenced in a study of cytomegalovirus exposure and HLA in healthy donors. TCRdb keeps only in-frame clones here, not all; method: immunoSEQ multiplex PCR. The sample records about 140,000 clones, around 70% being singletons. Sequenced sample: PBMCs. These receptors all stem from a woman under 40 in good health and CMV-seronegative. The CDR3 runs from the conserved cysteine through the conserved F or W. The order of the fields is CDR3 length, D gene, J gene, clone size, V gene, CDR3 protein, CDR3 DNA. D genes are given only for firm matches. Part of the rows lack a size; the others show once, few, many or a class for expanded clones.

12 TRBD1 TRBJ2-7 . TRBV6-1 CASRTGGYEQYF TGTGCCAGCAGAACAGGGGGCTACGAGCAGTACTTC
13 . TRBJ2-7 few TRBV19 CASSPGVTYEQYF TGTGCCAGTAGTCCAGGTGTTACCTACGAGCAGTACTTC
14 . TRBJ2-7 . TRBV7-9 CASSLDTYLYEQYF TGTGCCAGCAGCTTAGATACCTACCTATACGAGCAGTACTTC
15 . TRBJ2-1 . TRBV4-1 CASSKTGSGTYEQFF TGCGCCAGCAGCAAAACAGGGAGTGGAACCTATGAGCAGTTCTTC
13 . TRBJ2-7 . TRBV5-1 CASSLDRAYEQYF TGCGCCAGCAGCTTGGACAGGGCCTACGAGCAGTACTTC
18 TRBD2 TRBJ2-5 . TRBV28 CASSFLGTRLARQETQYF TGTGCCAGCAGTTTTTTGGGAACAAGACTAGCGCGACAAGAGACCCAGTACTTC
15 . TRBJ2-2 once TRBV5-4 CASSSGRDYTGELFF TGTGCCAGCAGCTCCGGCCGGGACTACACCGGGGAGCTGTTTTTT
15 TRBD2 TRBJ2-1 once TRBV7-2 CASSWTSGGFNEQFF TGTGCCAGCAGCTGGACTAGCGGGGGGTTCAATGAGCAGTTCTTC
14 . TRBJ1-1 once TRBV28 CASREEQGLAEAFF TGTGCCAGCAGGGAAGAGCAGGGTCTTGCTGAAGCTTTCTTT
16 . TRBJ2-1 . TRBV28 CASGDAGNQKYNEQFF TGTGCCAGCGGGGATGCGGGCAACCAAAAATACAATGAGCAGTTCTTC
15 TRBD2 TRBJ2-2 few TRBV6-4 CASSDSSGGTGELFF TGTGCCAGCAGTGACTCTAGCGGGGGGACCGGGGAGCTGTTTTTT
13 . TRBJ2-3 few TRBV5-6 CASSLSGTDTQYF TGTGCCAGCAGCTTGTCCGGCACAGATACGCAGTATTTT
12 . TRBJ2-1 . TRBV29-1 CSVEDLLDEQFF TGCAGCGTTGAAGATTTACTAGATGAGCAGTTCTTC
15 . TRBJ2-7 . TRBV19 CASSIRRASSYEQYF TGTGCCAGTAGTATTAGGAGGGCCAGCTCCTACGAGCAGTACTTC
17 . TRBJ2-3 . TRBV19 CASSIGQTLAYTDTQYF TGTGCCAGTAGTATAGGACAGACCCTTGCTTACACAGATACGCAGTATTTT
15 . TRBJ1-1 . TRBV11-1 CASSLRTTMNTEAFF TGTGCCAGCAGCTTACGGACAACAATGAACACTGAAGCTTTCTTT
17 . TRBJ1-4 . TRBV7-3 CASSLRDSGKTNEKLFF TGTGCCAGCAGCTTAAGGGATTCAGGGAAAACTAATGAAAAACTGTTTTTT
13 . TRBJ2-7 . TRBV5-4 CASSQTQGYEQYF TGTGCCAGCAGCCAAACTCAGGGCTACGAGCAGTACTTC
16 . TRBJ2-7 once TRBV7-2 CASSHRSSDSSYEQYF TGTGCCAGCAGTCATCGTTCTAGCGATAGCTCCTACGAGCAGTACTTC
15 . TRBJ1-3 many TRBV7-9 CASSFAGHSGNTIYF TGTGCCAGCAGCTTTGCGGGGCACTCTGGAAACACCATATATTTT
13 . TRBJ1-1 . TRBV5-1 CATRRGVNTEAFF TGCGCCACCAGACGGGGTGTGAACACTGAAGCTTTCTTT
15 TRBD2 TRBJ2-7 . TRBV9 CASTPGLAGPYEQYF TGTGCCAGCACCCCGGGACTAGCGGGACCCTACGAGCAGTACTTC
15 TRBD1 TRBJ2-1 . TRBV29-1 CSVKGGSSSYNEQFF TGCAGCGTCAAAGGGGGCTCGAGCTCCTACAATGAGCAGTTCTTC
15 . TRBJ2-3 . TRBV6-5 CASSYRLGGVDTQYF TGTGCCAGCAGCTACCGATTGGGGGGTGTGGATACGCAGTATTTT
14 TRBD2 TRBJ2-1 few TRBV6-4 CASSDTSGTNEQFF TGTGCCAGCAGCGATACTAGCGGAACCAATGAGCAGTTCTTC
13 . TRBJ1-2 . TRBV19 CASSKEEGYGYTF TGTGCCAGTAGTAAGGAGGAGGGCTATGGCTACACCTTC
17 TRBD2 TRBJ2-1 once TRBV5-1 CASSLDRASGDYNEQFF TGCGCCAGCAGCTTGGATCGGGCTAGCGGTGATTACAATGAGCAGTTCTTC
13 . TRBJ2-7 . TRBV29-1 CSVGPAGADEQYF TGCAGCGTTGGACCGGCGGGGGCGGACGAGCAGTACTTC
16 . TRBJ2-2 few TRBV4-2 CASSPPGLANTGELFF TGTGCCAGCAGCCCTCCAGGACTGGCTAACACCGGGGAGCTGTTTTTT
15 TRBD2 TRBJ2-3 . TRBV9 CASSGSGRPGDTQYF TGTGCCAGCAGCGGTAGCGGGAGGCCAGGTGATACGCAGTATTTT
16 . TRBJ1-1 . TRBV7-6 CASSPGHVQFYTEAFF TGTGCCAGCAGCCCGGGACATGTTCAATTCTACACTGAAGCTTTCTTT
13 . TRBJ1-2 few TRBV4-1 CASSQGTGYGYTF TGCGCCAGCAGCCAAGGGACGGGGTATGGCTACACCTTC
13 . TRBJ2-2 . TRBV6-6 CASSYLNTGELFF TGTGCCAGCAGTTACCTAAACACCGGGGAGCTGTTTTTT
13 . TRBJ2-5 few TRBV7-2 CASSSRTEETQYF TGTGCCAGCAGCTCCCGAACTGAAGAGACCCAGTACTTC
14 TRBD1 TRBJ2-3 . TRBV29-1 CSVDRGEGTDTQYF TGCAGCGTCGACAGGGGGGAGGGAACAGATACGCAGTATTTT
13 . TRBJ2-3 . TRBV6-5 CASSYSGADTQYF TGTGCCAGCAGTTACTCCGGGGCAGATACGCAGTATTTT
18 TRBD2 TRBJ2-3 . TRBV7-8 CASSLPPGLAGGADTQYF TGTGCCAGCAGCCTGCCCCCGGGACTAGCGGGGGGCGCAGATACGCAGTATTTT
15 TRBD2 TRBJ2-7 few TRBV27 CASSLWASGSYEQYF TGTGCCAGCAGTTTATGGGCTAGCGGGAGTTACGAGCAGTACTTC
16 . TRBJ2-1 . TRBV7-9 CASSLAMASEYNEQFF TGTGCCAGCAGCTTAGCAATGGCTAGTGAGTACAATGAGCAGTTCTTC
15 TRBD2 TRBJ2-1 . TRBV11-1 CASRELAGGGNEQFF TGTGCCAGCAGGGAACTAGCGGGAGGAGGCAATGAGCAGTTCTTC
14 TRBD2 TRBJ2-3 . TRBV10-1 CASSGLAVTDTQYF TGCGCCAGCAGTGGACTAGCGGTCACAGATACGCAGTATTTT
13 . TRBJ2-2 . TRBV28 CASTLSGAGELFF TGTGCCAGCACCCTGTCGGGGGCCGGGGAGCTGTTTTTT